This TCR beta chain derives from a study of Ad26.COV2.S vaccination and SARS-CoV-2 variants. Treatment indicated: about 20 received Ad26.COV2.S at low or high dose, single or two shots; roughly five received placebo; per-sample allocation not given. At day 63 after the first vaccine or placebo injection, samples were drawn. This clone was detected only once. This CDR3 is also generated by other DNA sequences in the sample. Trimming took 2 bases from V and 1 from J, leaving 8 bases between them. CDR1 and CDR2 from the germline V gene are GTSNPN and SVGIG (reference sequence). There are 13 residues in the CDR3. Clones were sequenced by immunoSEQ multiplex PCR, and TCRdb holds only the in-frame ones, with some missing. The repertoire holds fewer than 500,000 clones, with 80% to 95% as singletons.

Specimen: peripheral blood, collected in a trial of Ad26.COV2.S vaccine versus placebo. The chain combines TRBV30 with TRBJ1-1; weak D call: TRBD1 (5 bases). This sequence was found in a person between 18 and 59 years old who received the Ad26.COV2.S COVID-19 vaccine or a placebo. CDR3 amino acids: CAWSLGANTEAFF. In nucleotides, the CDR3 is TGTGCCTGGAGTCTCGGGGCGAACACTGAAGCTTTCTTT.